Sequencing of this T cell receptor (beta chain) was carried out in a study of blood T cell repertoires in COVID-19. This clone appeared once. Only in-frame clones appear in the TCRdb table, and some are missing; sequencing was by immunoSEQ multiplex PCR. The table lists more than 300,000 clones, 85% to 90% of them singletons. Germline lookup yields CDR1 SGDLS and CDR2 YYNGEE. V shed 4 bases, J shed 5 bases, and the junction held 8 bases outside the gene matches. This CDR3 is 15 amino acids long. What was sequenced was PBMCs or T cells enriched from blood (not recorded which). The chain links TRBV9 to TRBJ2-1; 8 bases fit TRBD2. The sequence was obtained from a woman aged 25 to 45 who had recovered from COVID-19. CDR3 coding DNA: TGTGCCAGCAGCCCACGGGAGGGGTTCAACAATGAGCAGTTCTTC. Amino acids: CASSPREGFNNEQFF.